Here is one TCR beta chain with its context. What it binds is unknown. This sample was taken from a study of PD-1 blockade in classical Hodgkin lymphoma. Method: immunoSEQ multiplex PCR; TCRdb's copy keeps in-frame clones and lacks some. Of about 28,000 clones listed, 78% are singletons. Findings and caveats of the study: Patients with a complete response exhibited baseline diversity comparable to newly diagnosed patients. Initiation of nivolumab under 1 year after ASCT led to exclusion of patients.

This CDR3 has 17 amino acids. The ends were cut back, 7 bases at V and 2 bases at J, with 21 bases in the middle. Per the germline V gene, CDR1 is LNHDA and CDR2 is SQIVND (reference sequence). After autologous stem cell transplantation all patients relapsed, and prior brentuximab vedotin exposure differed between cohorts. Best overall response was complete response, partial response or progressive disease in these relapsed/refractory classical Hodgkin lymphoma patients. Source: peripheral blood mononuclear cells (PBMCs), taken before the second cycle of nivolumab. This chain connects TRBV19 to TRBJ1-5; D perhaps matches TRBD1 (6 bases). This sequence originates from a human donor with classical Hodgkin lymphoma. The CDR3, as DNA: TGTGCCAGTAATCCAATCACAGGGTTCGGGGGCAATCAGCCCCAGCATTTT. Encoded protein: CASNPITGFGGNQPQHF.